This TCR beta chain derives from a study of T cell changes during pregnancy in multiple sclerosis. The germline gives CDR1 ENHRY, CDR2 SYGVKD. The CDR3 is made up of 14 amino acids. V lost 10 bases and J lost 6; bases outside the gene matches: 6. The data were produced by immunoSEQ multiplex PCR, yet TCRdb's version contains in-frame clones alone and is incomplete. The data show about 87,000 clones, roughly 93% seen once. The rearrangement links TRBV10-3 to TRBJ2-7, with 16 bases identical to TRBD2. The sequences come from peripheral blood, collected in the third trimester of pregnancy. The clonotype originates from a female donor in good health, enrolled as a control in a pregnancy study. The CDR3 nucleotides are TGTGCCACCGGGACTAGCGGGAGGGAAAGCGAGCAGTACTTC. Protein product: CATGTSGRESEQYF.